This passage covers 8 T cell receptor beta chains from one sample sequenced in a study of blood T cell repertoires in COVID-19. The protocol was immunoSEQ multiplex PCR, while the TCRdb copy is restricted to in-frame clones and leaves out a portion. This sample carries about 160,000 clones, roughly 80% of them seen once, and the ten largest clones take roughly 3.6%. The specimen was peripheral blood. The receptors were gathered from a woman aged 80 or over with acute or convalescent COVID-19.

The V call is TRBV7-2, the J call TRBJ2-5; 9 bases are a match to TRBD1. The CDR3 runs 15 residues. CDR1 is SGHTA and CDR2 is FQGNSA in the germline V gene. Trimming removed 5 bases from V and 1 base from J; junction bases left unmatched: 5. CDR3 loop: CASSSGQGSQETQYF. Here the CDR3 DNA reads TGTGCCAGCAGCAGCGGACAGGGGAGCCAAGAGACCCAGTACTTC.

This rearrangement joins TRBV30 to TRBJ1-3; D call uncertain. Germline V gives CDR1 GTSNPN, CDR2 SVGIG (reference sequence). This CDR3 comprises 13 residues. Between the trimmed V and J ends, which lost 6 bases and 0 bases, there was a span of 9 bases. CDR3: CACTDLSGNTIYF. In nucleotides, the CDR3 is TGTGCCTGCACAGACCTCTCTGGAAACACCATATATTTT.

The rearrangement joins TRBV3-1 (or the pseudogene TRBV3-2) to TRBJ1-1, with D hard to call. The V gene's germline CDR1 is LGHDT and CDR2 YNNKEL (reference sequence). Trimming took 3 bases from V and 4 from J, leaving 12 bases between them. The CDR3 is made up of 14 amino acids. In DNA form, the CDR3 reads TGTGCCAGCAGCCACACCAAACGGGGCACTGAAGCTTTCTTT. Encoded protein: CASSHTKRGTEAFF.

The J gene is TRBJ1-2, the V gene TRBV6-6; 8 nucleotides match TRBD1. The length of the CDR3 is 13 residues. J lost 4 bases, V lost 8 bases, and 6 bases had no gene match. CDR1 is MNHNY, CDR2 SVGAGI, per germline (reference sequence). DNA for the CDR3: TGTGCCAGCGGCCCTACAGGGGGCTATGGCTACACCTTC. This codes for CASGPTGGYGYTF.

For the CDR3, the DNA is TGTGCCACCAGCAGAGATCCTAGCGGGGGATCCTACGAGCAGTACTTC. It translates to CATSRDPSGGSYEQYF. The chain is built from TRBV15 and TRBJ2-7, with TRBD2 matching 10 bases. This CDR3 has 16 residues. Trimming took 0 bases from V and 1 from J; bases not matched to a gene: 3. The germline gives CDR1 LNHNV, CDR2 YYDKDF (reference sequence).

This clone was picked up one time. V and J are TRBV5-5 and TRBJ1-5; the D gene is possibly TRBD1 (6 bases). The CDR3 has 15 amino acids. V gave up 2 bases and J gave up 7 bases, with 16 bases separating them. In germline, CDR1 is SGHKS, CDR2 YYEKEE (reference sequence). The CDR3 sequence is CASSFSGVPGQPQHF. DNA of the CDR3: TGTGCCAGCAGCTTCTCAGGGGTTCCGGGACAGCCCCAGCATTTT.

V is TRBV2 and J is TRBJ2-2; D remains unclear. This CDR3 has 16 amino acids. The germline gives CDR1 SNHLY, CDR2 FYNNEI. Trimming stripped 6 bases from V and 0 bases from J, with 14 bases between. CDR3 DNA: TGTGCCAGCAGCGCTAGACGAACCCCGAACACCGGGGAGCTGTTTTTT. Protein product: CASSARRTPNTGELFF.

This rearrangement joins TRBV27 to TRBJ1-2, with TRBD1 matching 10 bases. CDR1 is MNHEY and CDR2 is SMNVEV in the germline V gene (reference sequence). J gave up 8 bases and V 2 bases, and 5 bases lay outside the gene matches. This CDR3 region has 14 residues. Written as DNA, the CDR3 is TGTGCCAGCAGTTTAGCAGGGGACAGGGGAGGCTACACCTTC. It translates to CASSLAGDRGGYTF.